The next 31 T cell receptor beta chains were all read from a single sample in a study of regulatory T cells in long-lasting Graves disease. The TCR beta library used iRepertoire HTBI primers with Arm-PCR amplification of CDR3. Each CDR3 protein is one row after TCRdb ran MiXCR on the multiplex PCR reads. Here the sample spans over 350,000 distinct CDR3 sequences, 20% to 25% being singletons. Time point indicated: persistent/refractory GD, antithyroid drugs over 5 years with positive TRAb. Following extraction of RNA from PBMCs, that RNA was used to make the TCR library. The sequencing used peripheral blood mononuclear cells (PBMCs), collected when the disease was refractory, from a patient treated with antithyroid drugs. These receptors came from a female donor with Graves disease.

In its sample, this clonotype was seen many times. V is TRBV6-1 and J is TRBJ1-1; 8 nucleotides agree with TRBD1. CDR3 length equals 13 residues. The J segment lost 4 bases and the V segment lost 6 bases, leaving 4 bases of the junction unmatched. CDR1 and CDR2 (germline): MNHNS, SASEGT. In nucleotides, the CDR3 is TGTGCCAGCAGCGGAGGACAGGGCACTGAAGCTTTCTTT. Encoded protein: CASSGGQGTEAFF.

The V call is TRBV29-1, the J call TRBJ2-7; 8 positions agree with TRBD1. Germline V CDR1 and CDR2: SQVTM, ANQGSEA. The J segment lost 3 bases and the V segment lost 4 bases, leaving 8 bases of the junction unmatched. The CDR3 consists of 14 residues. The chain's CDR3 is CSVGPPDRVYEQYF. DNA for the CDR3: TGCAGCGTTGGCCCCCCGGACAGGGTCTACGAGCAGTACTTC.

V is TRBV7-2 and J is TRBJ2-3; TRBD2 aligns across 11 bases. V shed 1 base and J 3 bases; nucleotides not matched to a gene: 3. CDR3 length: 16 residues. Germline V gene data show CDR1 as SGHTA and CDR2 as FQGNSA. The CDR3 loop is CASSLGASGRTDTQYF. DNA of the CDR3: TGTGCCAGCAGCTTAGGGGCTAGCGGGAGGACAGATACGCAGTATTTT. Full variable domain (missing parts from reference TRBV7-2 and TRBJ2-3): GAGVSQSPSNKVTEKGKDVELRCDPISGHTALYWYRQSLGQGLEFLIYFQGNSAPDKSGLPSDRFSAERTGGSVSTLTIQRTQQEDSAVYLCASSLGASGRTDTQYFGPGTRLTVL.

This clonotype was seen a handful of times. The CDR3 DNA reads as TGCAGTGCTATAGAGGGGTTCTACGAGCAGTACTTC. It encodes CSAIEGFYEQYF. The chain couples TRBV20-1 to TRBJ2-7; D assignment may be TRBD1 or TRBD2 (5 bases each). The CDR3 runs 12 residues. V dropped 4 bases and J dropped 3 bases, with 10 bases sitting between them. Germline assignment: CDR1 DFQATT and CDR2 SNEGSKA (reference sequence).

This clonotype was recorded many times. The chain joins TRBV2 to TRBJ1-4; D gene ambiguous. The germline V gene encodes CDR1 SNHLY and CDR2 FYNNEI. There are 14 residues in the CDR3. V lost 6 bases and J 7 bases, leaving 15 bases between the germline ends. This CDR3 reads CASRVGSEGEKLFF. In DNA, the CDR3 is TGTGCCAGCAGGGTCGGTTCCGAGGGTGAAAAACTGTTTTTT. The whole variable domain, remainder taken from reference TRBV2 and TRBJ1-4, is EPEVTQTPSHQVTQMGQEVILRCVPISNHLYFYWYRQILGQKVEFLVSFYNNEISEKSEIFDDQFSVERPDGSNFTLKIRSTKLEDSAMYFCASRVGSEGEKLFFGSGTQLSVL.

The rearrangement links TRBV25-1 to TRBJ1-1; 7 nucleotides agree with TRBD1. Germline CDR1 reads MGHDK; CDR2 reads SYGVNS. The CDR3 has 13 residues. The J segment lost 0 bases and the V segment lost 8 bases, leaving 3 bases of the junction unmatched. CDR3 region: CASAGGVNTEAFF. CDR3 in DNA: TGTGCCAGCGCAGGGGGAGTGAACACTGAAGCTTTCTTT. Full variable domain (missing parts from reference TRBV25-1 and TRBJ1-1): EADIYQTPRYLVIGTGKKITLECSQTMGHDKMYWYQQDPGMELHLIHYSYGVNSTEKGDLSSESTVSRIRTEHFPLTLESARPSHTSQYLCASAGGVNTEAFFGQGTRLTVV.

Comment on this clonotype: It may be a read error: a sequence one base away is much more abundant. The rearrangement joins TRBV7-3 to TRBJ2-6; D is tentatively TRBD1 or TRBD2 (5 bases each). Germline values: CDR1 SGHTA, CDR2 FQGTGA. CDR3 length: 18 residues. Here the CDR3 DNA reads TGTACCAGCAGCTTGATTCAGGGACCGAAAACTGGGGCCAACGTCCTGACTTTC. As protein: CTSSLIQGPKTGANVLTF. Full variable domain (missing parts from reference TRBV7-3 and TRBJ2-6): GAGVSQTPSNKVTEKGKYVELRCDPISGHTALYWYRQSLGQGPEFLIYFQGTGAADDSGLPNDRFFAVRPEGSVSTLKIQRTERGDSAVYLCTSSLIQGPKTGANVLTFGAGSRLTVL.

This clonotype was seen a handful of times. For the CDR3, the DNA is TGTGCCACCAGTGAACAGGGTTTCGGGGAGCTGTTTTTT. As protein: CATSEQGFGELFF. The chain links TRBV24-1 to TRBJ2-2; TRBD1 might be the D (6 bases). V lost 4 bases and J lost 7, with 9 bases in between. This CDR3 has 13 residues. In germline, CDR1 is KGHDR, CDR2 SFDVKD.

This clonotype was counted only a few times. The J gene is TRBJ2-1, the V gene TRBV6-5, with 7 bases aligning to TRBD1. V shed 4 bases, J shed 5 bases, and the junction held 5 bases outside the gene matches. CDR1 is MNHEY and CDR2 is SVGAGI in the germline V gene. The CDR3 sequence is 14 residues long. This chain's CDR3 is CASSWTGADNEQFF. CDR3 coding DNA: TGTGCCAGCAGTTGGACAGGTGCGGACAATGAGCAGTTCTTC.

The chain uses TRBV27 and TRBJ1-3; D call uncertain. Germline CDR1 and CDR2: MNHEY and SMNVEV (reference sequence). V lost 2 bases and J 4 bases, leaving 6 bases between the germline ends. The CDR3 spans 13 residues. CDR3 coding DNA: TGTGCCAGCAGTTTACGGGTCGGAAACACCATATATTTT. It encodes CASSLRVGNTIYF.

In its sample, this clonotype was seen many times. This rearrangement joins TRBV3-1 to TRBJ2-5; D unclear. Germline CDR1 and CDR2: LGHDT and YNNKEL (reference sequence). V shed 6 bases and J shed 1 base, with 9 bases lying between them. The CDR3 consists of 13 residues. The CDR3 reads CASSKWGQETQYF. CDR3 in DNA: TGTGCCAGCAGTAAATGGGGCCAAGAGACCCAGTACTTC.

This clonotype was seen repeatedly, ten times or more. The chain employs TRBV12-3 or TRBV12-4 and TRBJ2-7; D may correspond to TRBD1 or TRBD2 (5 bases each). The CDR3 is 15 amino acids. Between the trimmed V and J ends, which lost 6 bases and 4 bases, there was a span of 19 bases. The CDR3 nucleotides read TGTGCCAGCAGCCCCGGTTTACCCGAGGGGTACGAGCAGTACTTC. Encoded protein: CASSPGLPEGYEQYF.

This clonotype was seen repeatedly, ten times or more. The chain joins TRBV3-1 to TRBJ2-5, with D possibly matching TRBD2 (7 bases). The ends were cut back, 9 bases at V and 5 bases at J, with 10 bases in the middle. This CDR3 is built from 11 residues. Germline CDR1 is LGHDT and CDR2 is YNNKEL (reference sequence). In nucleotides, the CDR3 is TGTGCCAGTGGGAGGGGGGAGACCCAGTACTTC. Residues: CASGRGETQYF.

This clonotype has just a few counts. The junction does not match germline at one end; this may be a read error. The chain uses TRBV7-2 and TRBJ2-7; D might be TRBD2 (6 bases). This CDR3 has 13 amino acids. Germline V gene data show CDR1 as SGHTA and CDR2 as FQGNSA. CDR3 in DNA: TGTGCCAGCAGCTTCACTAGCACGTACGAGCAGTGCTTC. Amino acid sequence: CASSFTSTYEQCF.

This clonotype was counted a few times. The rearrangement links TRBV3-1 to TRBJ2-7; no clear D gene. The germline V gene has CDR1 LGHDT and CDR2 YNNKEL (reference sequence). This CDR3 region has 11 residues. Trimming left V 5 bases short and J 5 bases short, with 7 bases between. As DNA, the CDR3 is TGTGCCAGCAGCAAGTTCGACGAGCAGTACTTC. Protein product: CASSKFDEQYF.

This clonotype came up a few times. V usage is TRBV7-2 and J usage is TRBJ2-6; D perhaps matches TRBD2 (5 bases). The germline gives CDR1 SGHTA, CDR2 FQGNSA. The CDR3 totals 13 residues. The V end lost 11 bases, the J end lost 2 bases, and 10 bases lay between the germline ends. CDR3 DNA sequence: TGTGCCGGCAACGGGGCTGGGGCCAACGTCCTGACTTTC. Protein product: CAGNGAGANVLTF.

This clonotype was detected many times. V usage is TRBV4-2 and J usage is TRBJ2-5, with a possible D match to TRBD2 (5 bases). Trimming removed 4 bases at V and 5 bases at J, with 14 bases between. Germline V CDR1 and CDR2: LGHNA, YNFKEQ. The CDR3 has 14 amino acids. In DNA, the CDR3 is TGTGCCAGCAGCCCAGGTGGACGAGGGGAGACCCAGTACTTC. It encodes CASSPGGRGETQYF.

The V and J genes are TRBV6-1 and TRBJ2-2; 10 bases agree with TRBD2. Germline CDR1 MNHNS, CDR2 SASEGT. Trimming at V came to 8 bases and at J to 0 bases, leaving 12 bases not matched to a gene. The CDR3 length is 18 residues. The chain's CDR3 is CASSELASGRTNTGELFF. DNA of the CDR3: TGTGCCAGCTCTGAACTGGCTAGCGGGAGAACGAACACCGGGGAGCTGTTTTTT.

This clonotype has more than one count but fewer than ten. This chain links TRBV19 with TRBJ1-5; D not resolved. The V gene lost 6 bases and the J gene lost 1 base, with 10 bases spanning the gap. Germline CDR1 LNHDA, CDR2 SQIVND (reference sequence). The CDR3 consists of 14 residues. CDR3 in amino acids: CASRYQHSNQPQHF. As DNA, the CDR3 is TGTGCCAGTAGATACCAGCACAGCAATCAGCCCCAGCATTTT.

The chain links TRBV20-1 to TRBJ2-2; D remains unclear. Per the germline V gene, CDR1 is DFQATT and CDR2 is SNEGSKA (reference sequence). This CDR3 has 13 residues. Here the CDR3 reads CSSGPSSTGELFF. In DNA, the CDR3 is TGCAGCAGTGGTCCTTCTTCCACCGGGGAGCTGTTTTTT.

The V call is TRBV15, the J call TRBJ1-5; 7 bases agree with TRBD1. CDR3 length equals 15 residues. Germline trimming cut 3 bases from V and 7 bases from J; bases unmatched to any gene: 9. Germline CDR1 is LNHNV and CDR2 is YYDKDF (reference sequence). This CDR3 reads CATSRTRQGGQPQHF. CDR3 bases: TGTGCCACCAGCAGGACCCGACAGGGCGGCCAGCCCCAGCATTTT.

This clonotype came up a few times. The CDR3 DNA follows: TGTGCCAGCAGCCAAGGCCCGAGTGGTGGCTACACCTTC. Its protein product is CASSQGPSGGYTF. This rearrangement joins TRBV3-1 to TRBJ1-2; D not resolved. The CDR3 sequence is 13 residues long. Trimming stripped 1 base from V and 7 bases from J, with 10 bases between. CDR1 is LGHDT and CDR2 is YNNKEL in the germline V gene (reference sequence).

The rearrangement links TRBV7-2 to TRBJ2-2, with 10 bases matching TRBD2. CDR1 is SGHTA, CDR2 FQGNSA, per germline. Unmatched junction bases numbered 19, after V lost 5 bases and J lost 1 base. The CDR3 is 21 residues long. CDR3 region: CASSPLAGDEAGGLNTGELFF. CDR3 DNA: TGTGCCAGCAGCCCCCTGGCGGGAGATGAAGCGGGAGGGCTGAACACCGGGGAGCTGTTTTTT.

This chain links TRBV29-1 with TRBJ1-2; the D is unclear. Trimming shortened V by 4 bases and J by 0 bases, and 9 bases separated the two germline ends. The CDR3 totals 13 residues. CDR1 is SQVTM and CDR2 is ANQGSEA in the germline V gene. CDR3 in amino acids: CSVVGSSNYGYTF. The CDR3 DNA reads TGCAGCGTTGTGGGCAGTTCTAACTATGGCTACACCTTC.

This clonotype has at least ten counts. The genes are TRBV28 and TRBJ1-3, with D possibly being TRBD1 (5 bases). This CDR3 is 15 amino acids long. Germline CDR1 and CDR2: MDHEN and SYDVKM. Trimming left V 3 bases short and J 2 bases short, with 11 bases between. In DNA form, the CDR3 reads TGTGCCAGCAGTTTTCTCGGGGGTACTGGAAACACCATATATTTT. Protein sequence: CASSFLGGTGNTIYF. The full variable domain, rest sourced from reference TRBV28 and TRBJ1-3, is DVKVTQSSRYLVKRTGEKVFLECVQDMDHENMFWYRQDPGLGLRLIYFSYDVKMKEKGDIPEGYSVSREKKERFSLILESASTNQTSMYLCASSFLGGTGNTIYFGEGSWLTVV.

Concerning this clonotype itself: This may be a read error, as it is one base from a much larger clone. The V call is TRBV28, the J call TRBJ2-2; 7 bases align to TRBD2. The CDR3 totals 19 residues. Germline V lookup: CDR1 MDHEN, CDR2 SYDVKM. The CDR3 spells CASSLLSWKGRGNTGELLF. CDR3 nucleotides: TGTGCCAGCAGTTTGCTCTCTTGGAAGGGGCGGGGGAACACCGGGGAGCTGCTTTTT. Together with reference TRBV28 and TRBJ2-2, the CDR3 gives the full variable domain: DVKVTQSSRYLVKRTGEKVFLECVQDMDHENMFWYRQDPGLGLRLIYFSYDVKMKEKGDIPEGYSVSREKKERFSLILESASTNQTSMYLCASSLLSWKGRGNTGELLFGEGSRLTVL.

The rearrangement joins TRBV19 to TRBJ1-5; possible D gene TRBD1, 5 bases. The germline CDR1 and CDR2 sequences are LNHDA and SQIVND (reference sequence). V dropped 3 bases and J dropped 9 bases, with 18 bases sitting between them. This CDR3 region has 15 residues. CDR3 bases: TGTGCCAGTAGTATGAGGGCAGGGATCCTCGGGCCCCAGCATTTT. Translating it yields CASSMRAGILGPQHF.

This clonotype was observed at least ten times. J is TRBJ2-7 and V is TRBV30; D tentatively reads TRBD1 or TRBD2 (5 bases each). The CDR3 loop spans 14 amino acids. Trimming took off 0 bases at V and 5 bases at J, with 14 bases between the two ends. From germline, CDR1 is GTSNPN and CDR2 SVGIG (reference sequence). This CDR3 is CAWSVGTGPHEQYF. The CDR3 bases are TGTGCCTGGAGTGTCGGCACGGGGCCCCACGAGCAGTACTTC.

The CDR3 DNA sequence: TGCAGTGCTAGACAATTGTACTTCGGAGGTTCTTACGAGCAGTACTTC. Translation: CSARQLYFGGSYEQYF. The chain recombines TRBV20-1 with TRBJ2-7; maybe TRBD2 (5 bases). CDR1 and CDR2 from the germline V gene are DFQATT and SNEGSKA (reference sequence). This CDR3 is 16 amino acids long. V was shortened by 2 bases and J by 4 bases, with 21 bases between the two germline ends.

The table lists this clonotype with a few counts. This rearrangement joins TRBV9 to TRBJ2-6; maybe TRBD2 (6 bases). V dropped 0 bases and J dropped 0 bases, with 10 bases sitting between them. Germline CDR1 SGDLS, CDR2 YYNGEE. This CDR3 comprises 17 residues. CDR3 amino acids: CASSVATGLSGANVLTF. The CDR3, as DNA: TGTGCCAGCAGCGTAGCCACGGGACTCTCTGGGGCCAACGTCCTGACTTTC.

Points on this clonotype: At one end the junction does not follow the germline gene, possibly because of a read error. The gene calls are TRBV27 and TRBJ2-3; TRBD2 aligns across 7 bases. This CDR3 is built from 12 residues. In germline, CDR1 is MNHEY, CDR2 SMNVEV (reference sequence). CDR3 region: CVSSFVGGTQYF. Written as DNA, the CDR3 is TGTGTCAGCAGCTTTGTGGGAGGGACGCAGTATTTT.